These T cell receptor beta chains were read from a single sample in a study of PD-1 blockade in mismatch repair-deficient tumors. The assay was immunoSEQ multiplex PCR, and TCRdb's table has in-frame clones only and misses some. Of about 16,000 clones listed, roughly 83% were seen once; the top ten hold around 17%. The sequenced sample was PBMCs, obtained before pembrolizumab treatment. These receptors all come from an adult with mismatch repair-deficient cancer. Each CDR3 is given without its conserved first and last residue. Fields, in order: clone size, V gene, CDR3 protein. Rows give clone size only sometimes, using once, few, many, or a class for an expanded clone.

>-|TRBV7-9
ASSARDNLANGYT
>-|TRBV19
ASSMRGSRVNYGYT
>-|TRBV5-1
ASSPALGNEQF
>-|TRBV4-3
ASSQDNLARDEQF
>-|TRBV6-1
ASSAGTGYETQY
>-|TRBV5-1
ASSDRVRRTAADYEQY
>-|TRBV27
ASSLAGGIYEQF
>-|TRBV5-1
ASSLGGGNTEAF
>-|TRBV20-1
SAAPTDTQY
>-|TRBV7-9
ATTGDSYEQY
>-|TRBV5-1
ASSSTATNTGELF
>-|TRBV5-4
ASSLTYGTSGSTDTQY
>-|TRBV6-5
ASSLGAGAYEQY
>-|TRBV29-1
SVGIAVSYNEQF
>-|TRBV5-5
ASSLGPEPNYGYT
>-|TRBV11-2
ASSPLIGQRPKNIQY
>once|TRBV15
ATSSGTGIGYSNQPQH
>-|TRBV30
AWAPRGRQETQY
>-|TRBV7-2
ASSLGTHPNYGYT
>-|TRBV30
AWRDTFYEQY
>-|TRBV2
ASTGLRGPGANVLT
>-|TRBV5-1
ASSSIGQRYNEQF
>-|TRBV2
ASKTGVDEQY
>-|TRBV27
ASSIGTVSYNEQF
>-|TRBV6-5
ASSPYLSAADTQY
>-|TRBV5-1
ASSLQGGSNQPQH
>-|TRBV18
ASSGPRGGGMKTQY
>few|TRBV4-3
ASSQDGVRLAKLF
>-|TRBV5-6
ASSLVGTGANVLT
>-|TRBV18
ASSEDRTNTEAF
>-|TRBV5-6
ASSLDGPAGNTIY
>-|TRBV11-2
ASSSLLGQGPYEQY
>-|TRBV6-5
ASRRDLIPPNEQF
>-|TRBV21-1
ASSGTSGRRNTGELF